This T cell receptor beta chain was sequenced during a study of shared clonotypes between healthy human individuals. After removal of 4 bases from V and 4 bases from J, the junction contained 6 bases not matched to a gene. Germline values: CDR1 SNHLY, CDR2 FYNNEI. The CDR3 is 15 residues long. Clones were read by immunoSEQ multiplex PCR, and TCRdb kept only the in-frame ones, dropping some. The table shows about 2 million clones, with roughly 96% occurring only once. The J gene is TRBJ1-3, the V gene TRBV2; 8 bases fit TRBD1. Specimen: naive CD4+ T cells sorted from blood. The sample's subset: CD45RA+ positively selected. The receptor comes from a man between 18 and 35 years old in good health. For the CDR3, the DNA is TGTGCCAGCAGTGGAGACAGGGGAAGCGGAAACACCATATATTTT. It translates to CASSGDRGSGNTIYF.